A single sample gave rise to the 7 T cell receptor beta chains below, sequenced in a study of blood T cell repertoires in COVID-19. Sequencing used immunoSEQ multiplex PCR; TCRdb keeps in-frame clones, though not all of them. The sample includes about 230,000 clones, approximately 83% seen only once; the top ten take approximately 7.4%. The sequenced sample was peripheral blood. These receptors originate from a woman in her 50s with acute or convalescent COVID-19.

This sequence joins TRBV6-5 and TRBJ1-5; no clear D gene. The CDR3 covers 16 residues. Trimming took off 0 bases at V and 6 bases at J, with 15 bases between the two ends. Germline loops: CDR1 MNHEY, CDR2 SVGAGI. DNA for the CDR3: TGTGCCAGCAGTTACTCGCAAACGGGGTCAGGTCAGCCCCAGCATTTT. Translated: CASSYSQTGSGQPQHF.

In DNA, the CDR3 is TGTGCCAGCAGTTTATCAGGGGGCGAGGGAGGCTACACCTTC. Protein: CASSLSGGEGGYTF. This chain links TRBV28 with TRBJ1-2, with 8 bases fitting TRBD1. Trimming cost V 1 base and J 8 bases; bases outside gene matches: 6. There are 14 residues in the CDR3. Germline lookup yields CDR1 MDHEN and CDR2 SYDVKM.

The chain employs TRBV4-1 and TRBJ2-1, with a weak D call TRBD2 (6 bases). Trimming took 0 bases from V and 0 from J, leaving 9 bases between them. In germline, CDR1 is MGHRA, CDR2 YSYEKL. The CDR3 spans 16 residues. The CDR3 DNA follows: TGCGCCAGCAGCCAAGAACTAGCAAGCTCCTACAATGAGCAGTTCTTC. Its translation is CASSQELASSYNEQFF.

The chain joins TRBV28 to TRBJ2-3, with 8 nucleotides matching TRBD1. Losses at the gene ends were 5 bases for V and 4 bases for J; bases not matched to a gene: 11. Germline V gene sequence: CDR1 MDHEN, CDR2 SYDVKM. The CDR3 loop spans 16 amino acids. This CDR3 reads CASSRRRQGWADTQYF. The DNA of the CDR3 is TGTGCCAGCAGTCGCAGAAGACAGGGGTGGGCAGATACGCAGTATTTT.

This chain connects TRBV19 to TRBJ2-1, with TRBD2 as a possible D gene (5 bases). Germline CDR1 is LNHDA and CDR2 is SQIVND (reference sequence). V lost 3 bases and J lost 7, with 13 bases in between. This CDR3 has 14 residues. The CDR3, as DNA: TGTGCCAGTAGTATGCAGGAGGTGGGAAATGAGCAGTTCTTC. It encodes CASSMQEVGNEQFF.

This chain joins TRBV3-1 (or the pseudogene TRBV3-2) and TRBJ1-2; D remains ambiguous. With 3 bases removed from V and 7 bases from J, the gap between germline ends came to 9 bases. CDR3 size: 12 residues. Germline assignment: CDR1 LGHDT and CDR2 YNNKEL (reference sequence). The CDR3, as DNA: TGTGCCAGCAGCCAGCTGAGGAGTGGCTACACCTTC. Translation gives CASSQLRSGYTF.

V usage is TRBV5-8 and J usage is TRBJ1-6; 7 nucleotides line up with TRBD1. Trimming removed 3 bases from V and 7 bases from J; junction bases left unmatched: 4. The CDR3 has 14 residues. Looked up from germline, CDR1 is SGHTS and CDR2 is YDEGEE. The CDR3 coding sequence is TGTGCCAGCAGCTCGGGACAGCGGAATTCACCCCTCCACTTT. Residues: CASSSGQRNSPLHF.